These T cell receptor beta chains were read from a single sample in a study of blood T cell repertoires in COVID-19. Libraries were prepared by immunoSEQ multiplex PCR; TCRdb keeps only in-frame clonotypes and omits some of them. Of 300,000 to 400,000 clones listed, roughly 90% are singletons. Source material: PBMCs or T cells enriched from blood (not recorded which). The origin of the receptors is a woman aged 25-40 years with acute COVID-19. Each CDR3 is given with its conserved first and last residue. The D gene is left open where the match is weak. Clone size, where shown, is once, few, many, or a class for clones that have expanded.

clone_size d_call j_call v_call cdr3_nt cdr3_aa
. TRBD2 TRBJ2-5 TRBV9 TGTGCCAGCAGCGTCGGGGGACTAGCGGGTCAAGAGACCCAGTACTTC CASSVGGLAGQETQYF
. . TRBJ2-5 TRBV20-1 TGCAGTGCTAGTCACCCTTGGGAGAGAGGACAAGAGACCCAGTACTTC CSASHPWERGQETQYF
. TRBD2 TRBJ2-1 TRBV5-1 TGCGCCAGCAGCTTGGAGGCTAGCGGGGGAGATGAGCAGTTCTTC CASSLEASGGDEQFF
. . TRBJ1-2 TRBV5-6 TGTGCCAGCATCCGACGGGGGAATGGCTACACCTTC CASIRRGNGYTF
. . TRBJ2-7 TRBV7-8 TGTGCCAGCAGCCACGGACAGACCTACGAGCAGTACTTC CASSHGQTYEQYF
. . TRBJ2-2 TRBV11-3 TGTGCCAGCAGCCCGACCAGCGGTCCGAACACCGGGGAGCTGTTTTTT CASSPTSGPNTGELFF
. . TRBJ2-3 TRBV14 TGTGCCAGCAGCCCCCGACAGGAGAGCACAGATACGCAGTATTTT CASSPRQESTDTQYF
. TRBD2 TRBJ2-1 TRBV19 TGTGCCAGTAGTCGGGACCGATATACTAGCGGGGGGGATGATGAGCAGTTCTTC CASSRDRYTSGGDDEQFF
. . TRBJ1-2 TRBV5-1 TGCGCCAGCAGCTTGACAGGGATGAGTGGCTACACCTTC CASSLTGMSGYTF
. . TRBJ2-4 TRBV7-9 TGTGCCAGCAGCCCACCCAGCCGGGACATTAACATTCAGTACTTC CASSPPSRDINIQYF
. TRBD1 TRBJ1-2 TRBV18 TGTGCCAGCTCACTCGGACAGGGAGAAGAATATGGCTACACCTTC CASSLGQGEEYGYTF
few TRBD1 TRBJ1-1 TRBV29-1 TGCAGCGTTGATGGGACAGGGGTGAATCGGGGCACTGAAGCTTTCTTT CSVDGTGVNRGTEAFF
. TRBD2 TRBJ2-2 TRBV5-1 TGCGCCAGCAACGAGGCGACTAGCGGGGGCCCAGTGAAGCTGTTTTTT CASNEATSGGPVKLFF
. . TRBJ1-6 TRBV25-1 TGTGCCAGCAGTGGGCCTGGCTCCTATAATTCACCCCTCCACTTT CASSGPGSYNSPLHF
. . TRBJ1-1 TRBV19 TGTGCCAGTAGACCGACAGGCACTGAAGCTTTCTTT CASRPTGTEAFF
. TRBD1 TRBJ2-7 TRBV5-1 TGCGCCAGCAGCTTGGCCGGGACAGGGCCTCTCTACGAGCAGTACTTC CASSLAGTGPLYEQYF
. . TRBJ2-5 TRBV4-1 TGCGCCAGCAGCCGTATCTTCGTGGGGGGTCAACAGGCGACCCAGTACTTC CASSRIFVGGQQATQYF
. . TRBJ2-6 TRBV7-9 TGTGCCAGCAGCACCCGGACAGTTGTGGGGGGGGCCAACGTCCTGACTTTC CASSTRTVVGGANVLTF
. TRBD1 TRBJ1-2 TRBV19 TGTGCCAGTAGTCCCACCGGGACAGGGGGCCTAAGCTATGGCTACACCTTC CASSPTGTGGLSYGYTF
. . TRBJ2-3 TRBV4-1 TGCGCCAGCAGCCCCGTGAGGGGCACAGATACGCAGTATTTT CASSPVRGTDTQYF
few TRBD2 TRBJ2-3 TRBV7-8 TGTGCCAGCAGGGCGGGGGTCACAGATACGCAGTATTTT CASRAGVTDTQYF
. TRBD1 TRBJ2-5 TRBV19 TGTGCCAGTAGCGACAGGGGGCTCGGGACCCAGTACTTC CASSDRGLGTQYF
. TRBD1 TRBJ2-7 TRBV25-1 TGTGCCAGCACCCCCCCAAACCCGACAGGGCATCAGTACGAGCAGTACTTC CASTPPNPTGHQYEQYF
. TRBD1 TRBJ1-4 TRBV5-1 TGCGCCAGCAGCGCCGGGACAGGCTACGAAAAACTGTTTTTT CASSAGTGYEKLFF
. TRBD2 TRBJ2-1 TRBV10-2 TGCGCCAGCAGTGAGTTAGGCCTAGCGGGGGGGGACAATGAGCAGTTCTTC CASSELGLAGGDNEQFF
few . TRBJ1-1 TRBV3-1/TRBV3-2 TGTGCCAGCAGCCGGCAGCAGGTGAGCACTGAAGCTTTCTTT CASSRQQVSTEAFF
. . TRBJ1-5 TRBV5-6 TGTGCCAGCACAAACCGACAGGCTAGCAATCAGCCCCAGCATTTT CASTNRQASNQPQHF
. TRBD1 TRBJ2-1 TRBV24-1 TGTGCCACCGGGACAGGGCCGGATGAGCAGTTCTTC CATGTGPDEQFF
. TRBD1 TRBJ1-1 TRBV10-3 TGTGCCACAAGGTCAGGGGGCGCGTCTTTCTTT CATRSGGASFF
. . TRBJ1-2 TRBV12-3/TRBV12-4 TGTGCCAGCAGACAGGACGGGTACTATGGCTACACCTTC CASRQDGYYGYTF
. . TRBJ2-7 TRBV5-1 TGCGCCAGCCGCTCAATGGGGCAATCCTACGAGCAGTACTTC CASRSMGQSYEQYF
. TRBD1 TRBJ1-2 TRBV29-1 TGCAGCGTTCCCACAGGGGACTATGGCTACACCTTC CSVPTGDYGYTF
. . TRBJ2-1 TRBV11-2 TGTGCCAGCAGCTTAGGCGTTGCGTATAATGAGCAGTTCTTC CASSLGVAYNEQFF